A selection of T cell receptor beta chains follows, all from one sample in a study of T cell clones after liver transplantation. Method: immunoSEQ multiplex PCR; TCRdb's copy keeps in-frame clones and lacks some. The table has around 110,000 clones, 90% seen once; the top ten hold roughly 0.83%. The sample here was CD4+ T cells from blood, taken 12 months after liver transplant. All receptors derive from a human patient who received a liver transplant. Some T cells may be graft donor cells. CDR3s include the opening cysteine and the closing phenylalanine or tryptophan. A D gene is named only where the DNA matches it firmly. Some rows mark clone size as missing; the rest say once, few, many or name a class of expanded clone.

>TRBJ2-7|-|TRBD2|TRBV13
CASSQLAGGPYEQYF
TGTGCCAGCAGCCAACTAGCGGGAGGACCCTACGAGCAGTACTTC
>TRBJ1-5|-|-|TRBV5-1
CASSLSFQSGQPQHF
TGCGCCAGCAGCTTGTCCTTCCAGTCCGGACAGCCCCAGCATTTT
>TRBJ1-2|-|-|TRBV5-1
CASSSELREDGYTF
TGCGCCAGCAGCTCCGAGCTCAGGGAAGATGGCTACACCTTC
>TRBJ1-1|-|-|TRBV5-1
CASSLKTTSNTEAFF
TGCGCCAGCAGCTTGAAGACCACCTCGAACACTGAAGCTTTCTTT
>TRBJ2-5|-|-|TRBV6-5
CASSYSAGGKGTQYF
TGTGCCAGCAGTTACTCGGCGGGCGGGAAAGGGACCCAGTACTTC
>TRBJ1-5|-|TRBD1|TRBV2
CASSWGQPDQPQHF
TGTGCCAGCAGCTGGGGACAGCCTGATCAGCCCCAGCATTTT
>TRBJ2-5|-|-|TRBV5-1
CASRGGEQETQYF
TGCGCCAGCAGAGGGGGGGAGCAAGAGACCCAGTACTTC
>TRBJ2-5|-|TRBD2|TRBV5-1
CASSNSGRAEETQYF
TGCGCCAGCAGCAATAGCGGGAGGGCCGAGGAGACCCAGTACTTC
>TRBJ1-2|once|-|TRBV7-8
CASSSGLGRVVGYTF
TGTGCCAGCAGCTCGGGACTAGGCAGGGTTGTTGGCTACACCTTC
>TRBJ1-2|once|-|TRBV30
CACGRPVNYGYTF
TGTGCCTGTGGACGGCCGGTCAACTATGGCTACACCTTC
>TRBJ2-6|-|-|TRBV19
CASSSSSGANVLTF
TGTGCCAGTAGTAGTAGCTCTGGGGCCAACGTCCTGACTTTC
>TRBJ2-1|-|-|TRBV7-2
CASSLDAQKQFF
TGTGCCAGCAGCTTAGATGCCCAGAAGCAGTTCTTC
>TRBJ2-2|-|-|TRBV5-1
CASSSAEVRGGELFF
TGCGCCAGCAGCTCGGCCGAAGTTAGAGGCGGGGAGCTGTTTTTT
>TRBJ2-5|once|-|TRBV7-7
CASSLAPGAETQYF
TGTGCCAGCAGCTTAGCGCCAGGGGCAGAGACCCAGTACTTC
>TRBJ1-1|-|TRBD1|TRBV19
CASSLGQSRGTEAFF
TGTGCCAGTAGTCTGGGACAGAGTCGGGGAACTGAAGCTTTCTTT
>TRBJ2-2|once|TRBD1|TRBV4-2
CASSQVDREITGELFF
TGTGCCAGCAGCCAAGTGGACAGGGAAATCACCGGGGAGCTGTTTTTT
>TRBJ2-7|-|TRBD2|TRBV7-3
CASSLGTSATYEQYF
TGTGCCAGCAGCCTAGGGACTAGCGCTACCTACGAGCAGTACTTC
>TRBJ2-3|-|-|TRBV19
CASSIGWGADTQYF
TGTGCCAGTAGTATAGGATGGGGAGCAGATACGCAGTATTTT
>TRBJ2-7|-|TRBD2|TRBV13
CASSTLAGSLEQYF
TGTGCCAGCAGCACTCTAGCGGGATCCCTCGAGCAGTACTTC
>TRBJ2-7|medium-sized|TRBD2|TRBV15
CATSSYGTRRGEQYF
TGTGCCACCAGCAGCTACGGGACTAGACGCGGTGAGCAGTACTTC
>TRBJ2-3|-|-|TRBV7-2
CASSLSGLGDTDTQYF
TGTGCCAGCAGCTTGAGTGGTCTCGGCGACACAGATACGCAGTATTTT
>TRBJ1-2|-|TRBD1|TRBV7-2
CASSLTGGRYGYTF
TGTGCCAGCAGCTTAACAGGGGGACGCTATGGCTACACCTTC
>TRBJ1-1|once|-|TRBV5-1
CASSLRVGGNTEAFF
TGCGCCAGCAGCTTGCGAGTTGGGGGGAACACTGAAGCTTTCTTT
>TRBJ2-1|-|TRBD2|TRBV4-2
CASSQVAGGPYNEQFF
TGTGCCAGCAGCCAAGTGGCGGGAGGGCCGTACAATGAGCAGTTCTTC
>TRBJ2-1|-|-|TRBV9
CASSVASGTVGEQFF
TGTGCCAGCAGCGTGGCAAGCGGGACAGTGGGTGAGCAGTTCTTC
>TRBJ2-3|-|-|TRBV11-2
CASTLGGTDTQYF
TGTGCCAGCACCCTTGGGGGCACAGATACGCAGTATTTT
>TRBJ1-4|-|-|TRBV21-1
CASSSELGATNEKLFF
TGTGCCAGCAGCAGCGAGCTGGGCGCAACTAATGAAAAACTGTTTTTT
>TRBJ2-1|-|TRBD1|TRBV2
CASSRQGGSYNEQFF
TGTGCCAGCAGCAGACAGGGTGGGTCCTACAATGAGCAGTTCTTC
>TRBJ2-2|-|TRBD2|TRBV15
CATSIGLAGETGELFF
TGTGCCACCAGCATCGGACTAGCGGGAGAGACCGGGGAGCTGTTTTTT
>TRBJ2-5|-|-|TRBV29-1
CSVRGRLGETQYF
TGCAGCGTTCGGGGGCGGCTTGGAGAGACCCAGTACTTC
>TRBJ2-5|-|TRBD2|TRBV5-1
CASSSGLAGRETQYF
TGCGCCAGCAGCTCCGGACTAGCGGGAAGGGAGACCCAGTACTTC
>TRBJ2-3|-|TRBD2|TRBV5-1
CASSLAEVTHWATAGDPRDTQYF
TGCGCCAGCAGCTTGGCCGAAGTGACTCACTGGGCGACAGCGGGAGATCCCCGGGATACGCAGTATTTT
>TRBJ1-1|-|-|TRBV5-1
CASSIPDRNTEAFF
TGCGCCAGCAGCATACCGGACAGGAACACTGAAGCTTTCTTT
>TRBJ2-1|once|TRBD2|TRBV28
CASSSSGRADEQFF
TGTGCCAGCAGTTCTAGCGGGAGGGCCGATGAGCAGTTCTTC
>TRBJ1-5|-|-|TRBV7-8
CASSNRAPQSNQPQHF
TGTGCCAGCAGCAACAGGGCCCCCCAGAGCAATCAGCCCCAGCATTTT
>TRBJ2-1|-|-|TRBV29-1
CSVFHRGRLTYNEQFF
TGCAGCGTTTTTCATCGGGGGAGGCTAACCTACAATGAGCAGTTCTTC
>TRBJ2-7|-|-|TRBV7-6
CASSPSVLYEQYF
TGTGCCAGCAGCCCATCAGTCCTCTACGAGCAGTACTTC
>TRBJ1-3|-|-|TRBV11-3
CASSRLGNTIYF
TGTGCCAGCTCCCGACTTGGAAACACCATATATTTT
>TRBJ1-1|-|-|TRBV2
CASSEAGFHEAFF
TGTGCCAGCAGTGAAGCGGGGTTTCATGAAGCTTTCTTT
>TRBJ2-7|-|TRBD2|TRBV2
CASSDRLAGRSYF
TGTGCCAGCAGTGATAGACTAGCGGGTCGATCGTACTTC
>TRBJ2-2|-|TRBD2|TRBV7-3
CASKTSANTGELFF
TGTGCCAGCAAGACTAGCGCCAACACCGGGGAGCTGTTTTTT
>TRBJ1-2|-|TRBD1|TRBV5-4
CASSAGQGNYGYTF
TGTGCCAGCAGCGCGGGACAGGGGAACTATGGCTACACCTTC
>TRBJ2-1|-|-|TRBV7-9
CASTNPWDEQFF
TGTGCCAGCACTAACCCGTGGGATGAGCAGTTCTTC
>TRBJ2-3|-|-|TRBV11-1
CASSLLGTAHPTDTQYF
TGTGCCAGCAGCTTACTAGGGACCGCCCATCCCACAGATACGCAGTATTTT
>TRBJ2-1|-|TRBD2|TRBV11-3
CASSLVSGLANDEQFF
TGTGCCAGCAGCTTAGTATCAGGACTAGCTAACGATGAGCAGTTCTTC
>TRBJ2-1|-|-|TRBV7-3
CASSLHQRSSYNEQFF
TGTGCCAGCAGCTTACATCAGAGAAGCTCCTACAATGAGCAGTTCTTC
>TRBJ1-3|-|-|TRBV11-2
CASSLGWQLGNTIYF
TGTGCCAGCAGCTTAGGGTGGCAGCTTGGAAACACCATATATTTT
>TRBJ2-3|-|-|TRBV29-1
CSVVQRVDTQYF
TGCAGCGTTGTTCAAAGGGTAGATACGCAGTATTTT
>TRBJ2-1|-|TRBD2|TRBV27
CASSSGTSGPYNEQFF
TGTGCCAGCAGTTCGGGGACTAGCGGTCCCTACAATGAGCAGTTCTTC
>TRBJ1-1|-|TRBD1|TRBV10-2
CASSAGQGAEAFF
TGCGCCAGCAGTGCGGGACAGGGGGCTGAAGCTTTCTTT
>TRBJ2-5|-|TRBD1|TRBV10-3
CAIRPQGQGVETQYF
TGTGCCATCAGACCTCAAGGACAGGGCGTGGAGACCCAGTACTTC
>TRBJ1-1|-|-|TRBV7-9
CASSLGAADEAFF
TGTGCCAGCAGCTTAGGCGCGGCAGACGAAGCTTTCTTT
>TRBJ2-7|-|TRBD1|TRBV27
CASRGQGTYEQYF
TGTGCCAGCAGGGGACAGGGAACCTACGAGCAGTACTTC
>TRBJ2-1|-|TRBD1|TRBV29-1
CSAKGQGGYNEQFF
TGCAGCGCCAAGGGACAGGGAGGCTACAATGAGCAGTTCTTC
>TRBJ2-2|once|TRBD2|TRBV5-6
CASSDEKREYDTGELFF
TGTGCCAGCAGCGACGAAAAGCGGGAGTACGATACCGGGGAGCTGTTTTTT
>TRBJ1-2|-|-|TRBV28
CASSLMEGYTF
TGTGCCAGCAGTTTAATGGAAGGCTACACCTTC
>TRBJ2-1|-|TRBD2|TRBV14
CASSPLAGGRNEQFF
TGTGCCAGCAGCCCACTAGCGGGAGGGAGGAATGAGCAGTTCTTC
>TRBJ2-7|-|-|TRBV5-1
CASSLGTSLTYEQYF
TGCGCCAGCAGCCTAGGGACTTCCCTAACCTACGAGCAGTACTTC
>TRBJ2-3|-|-|TRBV7-2
CASSPHPAVSTDTQYF
TGTGCCAGCAGCCCACACCCCGCGGTGAGCACAGATACGCAGTATTTT